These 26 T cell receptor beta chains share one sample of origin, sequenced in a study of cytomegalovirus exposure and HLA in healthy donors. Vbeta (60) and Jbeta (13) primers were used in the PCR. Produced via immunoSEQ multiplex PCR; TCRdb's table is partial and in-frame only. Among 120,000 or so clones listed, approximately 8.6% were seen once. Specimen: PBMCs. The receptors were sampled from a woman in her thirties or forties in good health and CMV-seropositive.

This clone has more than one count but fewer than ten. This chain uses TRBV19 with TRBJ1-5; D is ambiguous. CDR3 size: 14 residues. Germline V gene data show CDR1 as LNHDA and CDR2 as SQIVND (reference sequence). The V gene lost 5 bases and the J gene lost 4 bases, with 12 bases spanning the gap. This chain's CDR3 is CASSLGSRNQPQHF. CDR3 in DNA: TGTGCCAGTAGTCTGGGGAGCAGGAATCAGCCCCAGCATTTT.

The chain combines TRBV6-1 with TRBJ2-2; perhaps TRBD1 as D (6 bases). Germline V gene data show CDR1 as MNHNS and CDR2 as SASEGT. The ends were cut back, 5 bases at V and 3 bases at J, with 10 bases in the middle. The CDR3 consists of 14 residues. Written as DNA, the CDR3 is TGTGCCAGCAGTAGCAGGGGAGACACCGGGGAGCTGTTTTTT. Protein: CASSSRGDTGELFF.

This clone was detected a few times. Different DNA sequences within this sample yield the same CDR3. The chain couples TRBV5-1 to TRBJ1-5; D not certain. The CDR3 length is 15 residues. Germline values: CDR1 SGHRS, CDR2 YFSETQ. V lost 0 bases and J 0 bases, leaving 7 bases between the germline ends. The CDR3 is CASSLGGSSNQPQHF. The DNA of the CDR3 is TGCGCCAGCAGCTTGGGTGGGAGTAGCAATCAGCCCCAGCATTTT.

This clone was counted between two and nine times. CDR3 DNA: TGCGCCAGCAGCTTGGAGGATGGGGGGACAGATACGCAGTATTTT. Protein product: CASSLEDGGTDTQYF. The chain is built from TRBV5-1 and TRBJ2-3; perhaps TRBD2 as D (6 bases). Germline V lookup: CDR1 SGHRS, CDR2 YFSETQ. This CDR3 comprises 15 residues. Trimming took off 0 bases at V and 3 bases at J, with 11 bases between the two ends. Looking up the rest from reference TRBV5-1 and TRBJ2-3 gives the full variable domain: KAGVTQTPRYLIKTRGQQVTLSCSPISGHRSVSWYQQTPGQGLQFLFEYFSETQRNKGNFPGRFSGRQFSNSRSEMNVSTLELGDSALYLCASSLEDGGTDTQYFGPGTRLTVL.

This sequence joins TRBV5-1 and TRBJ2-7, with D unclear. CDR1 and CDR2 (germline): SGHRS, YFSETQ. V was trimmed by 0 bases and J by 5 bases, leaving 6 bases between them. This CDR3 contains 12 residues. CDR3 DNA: TGCGCCAGCAGCTTGGGCAGGAACGAGCAGTACTTC. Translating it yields CASSLGRNEQYF. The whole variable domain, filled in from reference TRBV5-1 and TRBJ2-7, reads KAGVTQTPRYLIKTRGQQVTLSCSPISGHRSVSWYQQTPGQGLQFLFEYFSETQRNKGNFPGRFSGRQFSNSRSEMNVSTLELGDSALYLCASSLGRNEQYFGPGTRLTVT.

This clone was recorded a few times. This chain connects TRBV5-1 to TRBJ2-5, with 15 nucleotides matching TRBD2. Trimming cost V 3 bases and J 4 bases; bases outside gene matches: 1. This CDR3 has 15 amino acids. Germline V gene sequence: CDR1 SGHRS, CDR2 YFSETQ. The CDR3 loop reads CASSSGLAGGETQYF. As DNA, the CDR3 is TGCGCCAGCAGCTCGGGACTAGCGGGGGGAGAGACCCAGTACTTC.

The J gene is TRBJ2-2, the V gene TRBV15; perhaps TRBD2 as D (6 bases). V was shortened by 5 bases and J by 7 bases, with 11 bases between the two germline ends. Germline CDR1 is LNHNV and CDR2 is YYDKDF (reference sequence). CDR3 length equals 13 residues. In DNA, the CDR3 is TGTGCCACCAGCTTCTCGCGGGGCGGGGAGCTGTTTTTT. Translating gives CATSFSRGGELFF.

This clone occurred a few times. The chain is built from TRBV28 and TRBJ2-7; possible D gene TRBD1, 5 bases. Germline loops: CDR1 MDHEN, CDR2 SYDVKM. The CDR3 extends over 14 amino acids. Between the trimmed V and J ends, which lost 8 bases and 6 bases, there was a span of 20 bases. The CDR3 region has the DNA TGTGCCAGCGCCAGACAGACATACACCCGCGAGCAGTACTTC. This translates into CASARQTYTREQYF.

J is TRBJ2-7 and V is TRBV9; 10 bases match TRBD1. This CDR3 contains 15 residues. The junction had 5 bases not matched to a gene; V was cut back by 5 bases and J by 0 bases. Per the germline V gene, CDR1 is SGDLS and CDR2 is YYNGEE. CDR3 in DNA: TGTGCCAGCAGAACCGGGACAGGGGACTCCTACGAGCAGTACTTC. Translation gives CASRTGTGDSYEQYF.

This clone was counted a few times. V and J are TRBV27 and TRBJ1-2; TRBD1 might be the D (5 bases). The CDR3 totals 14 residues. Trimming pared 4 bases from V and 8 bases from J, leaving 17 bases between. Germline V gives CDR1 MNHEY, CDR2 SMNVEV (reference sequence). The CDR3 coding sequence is TGTGCCAGCAGTTGGGACCGGGGGATAGGGGGCTACACCTTC. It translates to CASSWDRGIGGYTF.

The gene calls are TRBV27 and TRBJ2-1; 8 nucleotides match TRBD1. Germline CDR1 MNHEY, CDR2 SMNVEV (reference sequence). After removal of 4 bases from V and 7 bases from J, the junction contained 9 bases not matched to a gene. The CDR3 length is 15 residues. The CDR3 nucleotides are TGTGCCAGCAGTTCCGGGACAGGAATTCTAAATGAGCAGTTCTTC. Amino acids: CASSSGTGILNEQFF.

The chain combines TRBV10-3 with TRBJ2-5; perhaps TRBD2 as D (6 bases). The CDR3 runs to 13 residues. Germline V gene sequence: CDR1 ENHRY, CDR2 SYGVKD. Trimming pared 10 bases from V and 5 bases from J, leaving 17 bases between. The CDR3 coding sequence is TGTGCCACCGCGGGGTCCGAGGGGGAGACCCAGTACTTC. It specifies CATAGSEGETQYF.

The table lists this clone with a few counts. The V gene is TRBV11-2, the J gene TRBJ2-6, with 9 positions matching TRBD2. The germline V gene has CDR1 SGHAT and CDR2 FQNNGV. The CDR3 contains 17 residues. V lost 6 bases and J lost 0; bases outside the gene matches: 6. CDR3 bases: TGTGCCAGCAGTCAACTGCGGGGGGGCTCTGGGGCCAACGTCCTGACTTTC. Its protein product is CASSQLRGGSGANVLTF.

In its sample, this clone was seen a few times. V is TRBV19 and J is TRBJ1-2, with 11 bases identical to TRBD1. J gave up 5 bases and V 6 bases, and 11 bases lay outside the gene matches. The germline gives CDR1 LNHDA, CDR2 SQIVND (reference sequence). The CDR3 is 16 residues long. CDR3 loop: CASRAGQGGSPYGYTF. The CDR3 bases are TGTGCCAGTAGGGCGGGACAGGGGGGATCTCCGTATGGCTACACCTTC. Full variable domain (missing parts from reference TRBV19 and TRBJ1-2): DGGITQSPKYLFRKEGQNVTLSCEQNLNHDAMYWYRQDPGQGLRLIYYSQIVNDFQKGDIAEGYSVSREKKESFPLTVTSAQKNPTAFYLCASRAGQGGSPYGYTFGSGTRLTVV.

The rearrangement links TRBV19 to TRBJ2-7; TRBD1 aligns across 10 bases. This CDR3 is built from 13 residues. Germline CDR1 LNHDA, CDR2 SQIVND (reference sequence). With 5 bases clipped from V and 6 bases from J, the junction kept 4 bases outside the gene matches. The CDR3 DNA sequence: TGTGCCAGTAGTCGGGACAGGGGCGGCGAGCAGTACTTC. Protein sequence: CASSRDRGGEQYF.

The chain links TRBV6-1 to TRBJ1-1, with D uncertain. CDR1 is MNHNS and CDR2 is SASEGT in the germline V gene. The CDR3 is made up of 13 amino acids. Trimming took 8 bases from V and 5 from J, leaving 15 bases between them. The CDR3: CASVVRSWTEAFF. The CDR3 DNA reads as TGTGCCAGCGTGGTCAGATCATGGACTGAAGCTTTCTTT.

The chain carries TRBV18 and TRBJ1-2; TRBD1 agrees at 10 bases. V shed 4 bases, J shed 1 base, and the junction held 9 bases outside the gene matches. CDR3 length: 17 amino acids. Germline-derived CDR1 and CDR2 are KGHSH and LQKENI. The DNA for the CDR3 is TGTGCCAGCTCACACCGGGACAGGGGCCGGATTAACTATGGCTACACCTTC. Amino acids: CASSHRDRGRINYGYTF.

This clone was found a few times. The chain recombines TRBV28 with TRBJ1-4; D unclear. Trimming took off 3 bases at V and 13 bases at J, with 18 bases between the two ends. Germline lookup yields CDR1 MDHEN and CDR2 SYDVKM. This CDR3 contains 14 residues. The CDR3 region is CASSLQNRPRGLFF. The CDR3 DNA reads TGTGCCAGCAGTTTGCAGAACCGACCGCGGGGACTGTTTTTT.

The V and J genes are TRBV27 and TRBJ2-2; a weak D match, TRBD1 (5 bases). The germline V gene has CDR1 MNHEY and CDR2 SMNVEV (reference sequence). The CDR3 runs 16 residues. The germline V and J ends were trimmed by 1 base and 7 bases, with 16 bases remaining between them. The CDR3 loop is CASSLFGPGTGGELFF. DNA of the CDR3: TGTGCCAGCAGTTTATTTGGTCCAGGAACAGGCGGGGAGCTGTTTTTT.

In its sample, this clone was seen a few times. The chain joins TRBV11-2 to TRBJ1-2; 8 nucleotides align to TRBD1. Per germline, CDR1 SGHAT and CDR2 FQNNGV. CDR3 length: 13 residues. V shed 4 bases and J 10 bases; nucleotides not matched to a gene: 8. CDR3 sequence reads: CASSSDRVPHYTF. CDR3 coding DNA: TGTGCCAGCAGCTCGGACAGGGTTCCACACTACACCTTC.

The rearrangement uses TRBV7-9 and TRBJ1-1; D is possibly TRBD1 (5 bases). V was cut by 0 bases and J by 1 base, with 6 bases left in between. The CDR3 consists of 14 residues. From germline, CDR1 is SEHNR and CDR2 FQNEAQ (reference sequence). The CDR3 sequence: CASSLARENTEAFF. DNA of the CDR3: TGTGCCAGCAGCTTAGCCAGGGAGAACACTGAAGCTTTCTTT.

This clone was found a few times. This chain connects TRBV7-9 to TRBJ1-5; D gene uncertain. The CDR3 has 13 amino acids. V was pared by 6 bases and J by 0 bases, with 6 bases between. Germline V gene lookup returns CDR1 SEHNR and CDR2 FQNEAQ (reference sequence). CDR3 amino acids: CASRINSNQPQHF. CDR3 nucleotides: TGTGCCAGCAGAATAAATAGCAATCAGCCCCAGCATTTT.

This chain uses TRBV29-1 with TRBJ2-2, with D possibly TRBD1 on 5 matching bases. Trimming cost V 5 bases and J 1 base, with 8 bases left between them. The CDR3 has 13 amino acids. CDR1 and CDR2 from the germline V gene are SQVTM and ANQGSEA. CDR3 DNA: TGCAGCGTTTCAACAGGGAACACCGGGGAGCTGTTTTTT. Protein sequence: CSVSTGNTGELFF.

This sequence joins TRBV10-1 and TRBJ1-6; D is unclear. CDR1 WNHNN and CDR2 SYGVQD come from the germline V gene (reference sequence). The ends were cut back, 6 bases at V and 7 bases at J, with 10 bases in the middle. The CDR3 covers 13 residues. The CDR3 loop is CASSRLPNSPLHF. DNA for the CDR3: TGCGCCAGCAGCAGACTCCCGAATTCACCCCTCCACTTT.

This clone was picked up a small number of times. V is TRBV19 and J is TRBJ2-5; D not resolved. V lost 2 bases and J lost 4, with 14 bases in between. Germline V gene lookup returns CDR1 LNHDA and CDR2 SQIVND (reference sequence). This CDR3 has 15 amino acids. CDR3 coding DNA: TGTGCCAGTAGTATATCTCCCGATTCGGGAGAGACCCAGTACTTC. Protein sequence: CASSISPDSGETQYF.

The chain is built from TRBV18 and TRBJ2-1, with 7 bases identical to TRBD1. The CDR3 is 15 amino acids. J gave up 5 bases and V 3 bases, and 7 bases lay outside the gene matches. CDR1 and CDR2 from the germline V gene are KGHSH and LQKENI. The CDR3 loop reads CASSPPLGTDNEQFF. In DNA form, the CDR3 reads TGTGCCAGCTCACCTCCATTAGGGACAGACAATGAGCAGTTCTTC.